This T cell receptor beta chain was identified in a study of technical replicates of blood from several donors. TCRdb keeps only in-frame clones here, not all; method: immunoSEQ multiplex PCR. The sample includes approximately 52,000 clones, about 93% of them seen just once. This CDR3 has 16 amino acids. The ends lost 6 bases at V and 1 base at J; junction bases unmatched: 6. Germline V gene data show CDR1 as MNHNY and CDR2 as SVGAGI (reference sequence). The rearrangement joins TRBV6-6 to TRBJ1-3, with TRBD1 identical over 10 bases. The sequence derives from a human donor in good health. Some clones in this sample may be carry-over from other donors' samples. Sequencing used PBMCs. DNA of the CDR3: TGTGCCAGCAGGAGCGACAGGGGGCGATCTGGAAACACCATATATTTT. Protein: CASRSDRGRSGNTIYF.